This entry concerns a single T cell receptor beta chain. Its specificity is unknown. This sample is drawn from a study of OX40 agonist ivuxolimab in advanced cancers. Study details: Males comprised roughly four fifths of the group, whose mean age was approximately 60 years (range about 20 to 79). Anti-PD-1, anti-PD-L1 or anti-CTLA-4 therapy given earlier was allowed, and roughly 40% had some. General observations from the study: The CD4+ and CD8+ T cells in the blood had expanded clonally by week 6 at 0.1 to 3.0 mg/kg.

The repertoire was sequenced with immunoSEQ multiplex PCR; TCRdb's copy has only in-frame clones and lacks some. The repertoire holds 70,000 or so clones, 92% seen once, with 6.5% to 8.5% in the top ten. The germline V gene has CDR1 MNHEY and CDR2 SMNVEV (reference sequence). The CDR3 spans 15 residues. The trim removed 3 bases at V and 2 bases at J, leaving 4 bases unmatched. The TCR comes from an adult with an advanced solid tumor such as melanoma, head and neck, liver or kidney cancer. Specimen: CD4+ or CD8+ T cells sorted from blood, collected in a trial of the OX40 agonist ivuxolimab. V is TRBV27 and J is TRBJ1-2; 9 bases align to TRBD1. The CDR3 here is CASSLNGQGNYGYTF. The CDR3 DNA is TGTGCCAGCAGTTTGAATGGACAGGGGAACTATGGCTACACCTTC.